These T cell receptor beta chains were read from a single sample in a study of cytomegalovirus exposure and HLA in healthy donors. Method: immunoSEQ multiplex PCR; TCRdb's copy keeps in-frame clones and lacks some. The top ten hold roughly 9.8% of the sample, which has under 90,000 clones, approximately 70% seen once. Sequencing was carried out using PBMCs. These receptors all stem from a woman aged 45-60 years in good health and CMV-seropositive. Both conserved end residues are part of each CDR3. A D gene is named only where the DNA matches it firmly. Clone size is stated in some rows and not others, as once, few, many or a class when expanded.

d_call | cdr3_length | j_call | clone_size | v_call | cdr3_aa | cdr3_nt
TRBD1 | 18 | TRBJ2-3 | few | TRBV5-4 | CASSLAKTGGGRTDTQYF | TGTGCCAGCAGCTTGGCGAAGACAGGGGGCGGGCGCACAGATACGCAGTATTTT
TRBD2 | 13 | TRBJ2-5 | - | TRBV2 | CASSGLAWETQYF | TGTGCCAGCAGCGGACTAGCGTGGGAGACCCAGTACTTC
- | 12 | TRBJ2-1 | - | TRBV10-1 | CASSPQGWEQFF | TGCGCCAGCAGTCCACAGGGCTGGGAGCAGTTCTTC
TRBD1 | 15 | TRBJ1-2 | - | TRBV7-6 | CASSLEGTANYGYTF | TGTGCCAGCAGCTTAGAAGGGACAGCTAACTATGGCTACACCTTC
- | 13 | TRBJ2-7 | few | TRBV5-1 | CASSYTGFHEQYF | TGCGCCAGCAGCTACACAGGGTTCCACGAGCAGTACTTC
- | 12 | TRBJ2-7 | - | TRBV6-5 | CASSYDTYEQYF | TGTGCCAGCAGTTACGACACCTACGAGCAGTACTTC
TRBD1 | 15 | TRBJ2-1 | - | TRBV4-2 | CASSQRGQGLNEQFF | TGTGCCAGCAGCCAACGGGGACAGGGGTTGAATGAGCAGTTCTTC
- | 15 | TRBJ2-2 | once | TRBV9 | CASSQSGANTGELFF | TGTGCCAGCAGCCAGAGCGGCGCGAACACCGGGGAGCTGTTTTTT
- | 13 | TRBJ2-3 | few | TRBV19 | CATARGITDTQYF | TGTGCCACAGCGCGGGGAATCACAGATACGCAGTATTTT
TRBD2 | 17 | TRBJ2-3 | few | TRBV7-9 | CSSSPIREGRGTDTQYF | TGTTCCAGCAGCCCAATCCGGGAGGGACGAGGCACAGATACGCAGTATTTT
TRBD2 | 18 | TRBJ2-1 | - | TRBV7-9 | CASSPPASLAGDYNEQFF | TGTGCCAGCAGCCCCCCTGCATCACTAGCGGGAGATTACAATGAGCAGTTCTTC
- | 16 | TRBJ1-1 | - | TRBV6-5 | CASSYSSGERHTEAFF | TGTGCCAGCAGTTACTCGAGTGGAGAAAGGCACACTGAAGCTTTCTTT
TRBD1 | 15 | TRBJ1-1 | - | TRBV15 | CATSRGRQGNTEAFF | TGTGCCACCAGCAGGGGGAGACAGGGGAACACTGAAGCTTTCTTT
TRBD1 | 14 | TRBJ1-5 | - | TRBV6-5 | CASSDDRGRQPQHF | TGTGCCAGCAGTGACGACAGGGGGCGACAGCCCCAGCATTTT
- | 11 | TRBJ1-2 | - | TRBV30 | CAWSAGAGYTF | TGTGCCTGGAGTGCTGGGGCTGGCTACACCTTC
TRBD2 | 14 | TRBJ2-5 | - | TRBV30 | CAWVSGGAGETQYF | TGTGCCTGGGTTAGCGGGGGGGCCGGAGAGACCCAGTACTTC
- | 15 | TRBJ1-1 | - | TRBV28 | CASTSGGHSFTEAFF | TGTGCCAGCACCTCTGGGGGCCACAGTTTCACTGAAGCTTTCTTT
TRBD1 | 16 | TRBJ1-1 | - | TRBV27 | CASSLMGQGGTTEAFF | TGTGCCAGCAGTTTAATGGGACAGGGAGGCACTACTGAAGCTTTCTTT
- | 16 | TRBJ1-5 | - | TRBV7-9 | CASSLGVGTPYQPQHF | TGTGCCAGCAGCTTAGGCGTTGGGACACCCTATCAGCCCCAGCATTTT
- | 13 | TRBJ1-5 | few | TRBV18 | CASSPLRNQPQHF | TGTGCCAGCTCACCACTGAGAAATCAGCCCCAGCATTTT
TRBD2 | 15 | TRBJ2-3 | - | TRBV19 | CATRRLGGGTDTQYF | TGTGCCACCCGCCGATTGGGCGGGGGGACAGATACGCAGTATTTT
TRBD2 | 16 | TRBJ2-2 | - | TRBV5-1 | CASSTSGRADTGELFF | TGCGCCAGCAGCACTAGCGGGAGGGCCGACACCGGGGAGCTGTTTTTT
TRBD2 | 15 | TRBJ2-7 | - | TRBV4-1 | CASSPSTSGSYEQYF | TGCGCCAGCAGCCCCTCGACTAGCGGGTCATATGAGCAGTACTTC
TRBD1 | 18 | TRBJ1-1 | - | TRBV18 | CASSPPRGGAATEGEAFF | TGTGCCAGCTCACCACCAAGAGGGGGCGCGGCCACTGAAGGAGAAGCTTTCTTT